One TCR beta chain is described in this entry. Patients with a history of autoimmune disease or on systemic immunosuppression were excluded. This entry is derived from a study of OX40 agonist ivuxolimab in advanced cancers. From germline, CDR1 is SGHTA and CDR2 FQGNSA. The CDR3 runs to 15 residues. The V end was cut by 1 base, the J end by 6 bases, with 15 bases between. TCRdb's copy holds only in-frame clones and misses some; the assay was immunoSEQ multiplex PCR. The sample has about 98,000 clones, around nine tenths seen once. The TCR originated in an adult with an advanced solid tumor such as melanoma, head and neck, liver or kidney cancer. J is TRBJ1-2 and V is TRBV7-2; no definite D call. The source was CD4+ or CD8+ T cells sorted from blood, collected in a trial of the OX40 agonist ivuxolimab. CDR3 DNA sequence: TGTGCCAGCAGCTTAGAAGGCAGACCTAGGAATGGCTACACCTTC. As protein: CASSLEGRPRNGYTF.